The 10 T cell receptor beta chains listed next were all sequenced from one sample in a study of CD8+ T cells in alopecia areata. Treatment meaning: oral pan-JAK inhibitor, 5-10 mg twice daily. Once RNA had been extracted, it was reverse transcribed into cDNA to act as the sequencing template. The protocol was immunoSEQ multiplex PCR, while the TCRdb copy is restricted to in-frame clones and leaves out a portion. The sample holds some 98,000 clones, roughly 64% seen once. The material was CD8+ T cells sorted from blood, obtained at week 4, from a patient treated with tofacitinib. The receptors derive from a human donor with alopecia areata.

The chain couples TRBV4-2 to TRBJ2-7; 12 positions agree with TRBD2. This CDR3 is built from 20 residues. Germline V gives CDR1 LGHNA, CDR2 YNFKEQ. The V gene end was trimmed by 4 bases and the J gene end by 3 bases; junction bases not matched to a gene: 19. CDR3 loop: CASSPQWSRQGLAGIYEQYF. Here the CDR3 DNA reads TGTGCCAGCAGCCCCCAATGGTCGCGCCAAGGACTAGCGGGGATCTACGAGCAGTACTTC.

The chain links TRBV30 to TRBJ2-6; D gene unclear. The CDR3 consists of 14 residues. Germline assignment: CDR1 GTSNPN and CDR2 SVGIG (reference sequence). V lost 0 bases and J 0 bases, leaving 3 bases between the germline ends. This CDR3 is CAWSVGSGANVLTF. In DNA, the CDR3 is TGTGCCTGGAGTGTAGGCTCTGGGGCCAACGTCCTGACTTTC.

This clone came up a few times. The chain joins TRBV6-6 to TRBJ2-7, with 9 positions matching TRBD1. Germline-derived CDR1 and CDR2 are MNHNY and SVGAGI (reference sequence). J was trimmed by 5 bases and V by 2 bases; bases with no gene match: 7. The CDR3 contains 15 residues. This CDR3 reads CASSYVGQGFDEQYF. CDR3 coding DNA: TGTGCCAGCAGTTACGTAGGACAGGGGTTCGACGAGCAGTACTTC.

V usage is TRBV9 and J usage is TRBJ2-3, with unresolved D. This CDR3 spans 11 amino acids. Germline assignment: CDR1 SGDLS and CDR2 YYNGEE. V lost 5 bases and J lost 2, with 3 bases in between. The CDR3, as DNA: TGTGCCAGCAGGTCCACAGATACGCAGTATTTT. Translation: CASRSTDTQYF.

This clone was seen more than once but under ten times. V is TRBV11-2 and J is TRBJ2-7; D gene unclear. This CDR3 is built from 16 residues. The V end lost 1 base, the J end lost 3 bases, and 16 bases lay between the germline ends. Looked up from germline, CDR1 is SGHAT and CDR2 is FQNNGV. CDR3 residues: CASSLAKFEAGYEQYF. The CDR3 DNA follows: TGTGCCAGCAGCTTAGCTAAATTTGAGGCTGGCTACGAGCAGTACTTC.

CDR3 coding DNA: TGTGCCAGCCCCCTCATGGATACGCAGTATTTT. Translation: CASPLMDTQYF. This chain joins TRBV2 and TRBJ2-3; D not resolved. CDR3 length: 11 amino acids. V was trimmed by 8 bases and J by 6 bases, leaving 9 bases between them. Germline V gene sequence: CDR1 SNHLY, CDR2 FYNNEI.

The chain recombines TRBV28 with TRBJ2-7, with D possibly being TRBD1 or TRBD2 (5 bases each). Germline loops: CDR1 MDHEN, CDR2 SYDVKM. The CDR3 has 13 residues. V lost 10 bases to trimming and J lost 0 bases, with 13 bases between them. CDR3 protein: CAITQGASYEQYF. CDR3 sequence (DNA): TGTGCCATCACTCAGGGAGCCTCCTACGAGCAGTACTTC.

The chain links TRBV27 to TRBJ2-5; D is undetermined. V dropped 1 base and J dropped 5 bases, with 11 bases sitting between them. Germline V lookup: CDR1 MNHEY, CDR2 SMNVEV (reference sequence). The CDR3 spans 14 residues. This CDR3 reads CASSLFGPRETQYF. The CDR3 coding sequence is TGTGCCAGCAGTTTATTCGGTCCGAGGGAGACCCAGTACTTC.

This clone has more than one count but fewer than ten. The chain has TRBV27 and TRBJ2-7, with no clear D. The CDR3 is 15 residues long. The germline gives CDR1 MNHEY, CDR2 SMNVEV (reference sequence). Deletions cut 2 bases from V and 2 bases from J, with 13 bases between. The chain's CDR3 is CASSLVLGQPYEQYF. The CDR3 nucleotides are TGTGCCAGCAGTTTAGTCCTCGGGCAGCCCTACGAGCAGTACTTC.

This chain connects TRBV29-1 to TRBJ1-1, with TRBD1 as a possible D gene (5 bases). V lost 5 bases and J 1 base, leaving 11 bases between the germline ends. CDR3 size: 13 residues. Germline lookup yields CDR1 SQVTM and CDR2 ANQGSEA. The CDR3 region is CSVSGPPNTEAFF. The DNA for the CDR3 is TGCAGCGTTTCGGGACCGCCGAACACTGAAGCTTTCTTT.